This T cell receptor (beta chain) was recovered during a study of response to subunit inactivated influenza vaccine. Whole-study findings and limits: That few new T cells are recruited by each seasonal influenza vaccination was the authors' suggestion.

Via MiXCR, TCRdb re-called the RT-PCR reads, giving one row per CDR3 protein. The sample lists 500,000 to 750,000 distinct CDR3 sequences; 14% were seen once. The table lists this clonotype with many counts. Its antigen is not known. Germline CDR1 and CDR2: SGHDT and YYEEEE. V dropped 0 bases and J dropped 10 bases, with 11 bases sitting between them. The CDR3 has 14 residues. The TCR sequence derives from a man aged 50 to 60 who received an inactivated influenza vaccine. The V and J genes are TRBV5-6 and TRBJ1-6; no reliable D call. Material: PBMCs from blood, obtained 12 days after vaccination. The CDR3 region is CASSLAGIASPLHF. The CDR3, as DNA: TGTGCCAGCAGCTTGGCGGGGATTGCCTCACCCCTCCACTTT. The full variable domain, with the rest looked up from reference TRBV5-6 and TRBJ1-6, is DAGVTQSPTHLIKTRGQQVTLRCSPKSGHDTVSWYQQALGQGPQFIFQYYEEEERQRGNFPDRFSGHQFPNYSSELNVNALLLGDSALYLCASSLAGIASPLHFGNGTRLTVT.